The 3 T cell receptor beta chains listed next were all sequenced from one sample in a study of blood T cells in healthy people across ages. A second PCR, run for about 6 to 11 cycles, used a sample-barcoded 5' primer plus a J-beta primer mix. TCRdb called the 5' RACE reads again in MiXCR, with one record for every CDR3 protein. The sample includes fewer than 750,000 distinct CDR3 sequences, over 40% of them seen just once. What was sequenced was blood. The receptors shown here come from a woman older than 75 in good health.

At least ten counts were recorded for this clonotype. The chain uses TRBV6-6 and TRBJ2-1, with 14 bases identical to TRBD2. The CDR3 extends over 17 amino acids. In germline, CDR1 is MNHNY, CDR2 SVGAGI (reference sequence). The V and J ends lost 2 bases and 3 bases, in that order; junction bases with no gene match: 3. This chain's CDR3 is CASSYPTSGRDYNEQFF. The CDR3 nucleotides read TGTGCCAGCAGTTACCCGACTAGCGGGAGGGACTACAATGAGCAGTTCTTC.

The chain recombines TRBV5-1 with TRBJ1-6, with D unclear. The CDR3 loop spans 17 amino acids. In germline, CDR1 is SGHRS, CDR2 YFSETQ. Trimming removed 4 bases from V and 0 bases from J, with 14 bases in between. The chain's CDR3 is CASSPARGSSYNSPLHF. CDR3 DNA: TGCGCCAGCAGCCCCGCGCGCGGGAGCTCCTATAATTCACCCCTCCACTTT.

This clonotype was found many times. The chain couples TRBV5-1 to TRBJ1-2; 7 nucleotides agree with TRBD1. CDR3 length: 13 amino acids. V lost 2 bases and J lost 6; bases outside the gene matches: 4. CDR1 and CDR2 from the germline V gene are SGHRS and YFSETQ. CDR3 sequence (DNA): TGCGCCAGCAGCTTTGAGGGGGCGAATGGCTACACCTTC. Translating gives CASSFEGANGYTF.